The 3 T cell receptor beta chains below come from one sample, sequenced in a study of blood T cell repertoires in COVID-19. This table comes from immunoSEQ multiplex PCR, and its TCRdb copy is limited to in-frame clones, with some not included. This sample has 250,000 or so clones, with 85% to 90% found just once. The sample taken for sequencing was peripheral blood. The receptors were sampled from a woman aged 40 to 50 who had recovered from COVID-19.

The chain employs TRBV5-8 and TRBJ2-1, with a tentative D call TRBD2 (6 bases). The ends were cut back, 4 bases at V and 9 bases at J, with 20 bases in the middle. Germline CDR1 reads SGHTS; CDR2 reads YDEGEE. The CDR3 has 15 residues. CDR3 region: CASSRGSGHAGEQFF. CDR3 in DNA: TGTGCCAGCAGCCGGGGGAGCGGCCACGCAGGTGAGCAGTTCTTC.

The chain has TRBV6-2 or TRBV6-3 and TRBJ2-7; 8 bases align to TRBD2. Germline loops: CDR1 MNHEY, CDR2 SVGEGT. The trim removed 2 bases at V and 0 bases at J, leaving 18 bases unmatched. CDR3 length: 20 residues. The CDR3 spells CASSYRTAGFSGKASYEQYV. CDR3 sequence (DNA): TGTGCCAGCAGTTACCGCACCGCGGGGTTTAGCGGGAAGGCCTCCTACGAGCAGTACGTC.

The V call is TRBV5-4, the J call TRBJ2-6, with 7 bases that match TRBD2. With 0 bases clipped from V and 2 bases from J, the junction kept 5 bases outside the gene matches. The germline CDR1 and CDR2 sequences are SGHNT and YYREEE (reference sequence). This CDR3 is 17 amino acids long. The CDR3 protein is CASSLAGRVAGANVLTF. CDR3 nucleotide sequence: TGTGCCAGCAGCTTGGCGGGGAGGGTGGCTGGGGCCAACGTCCTGACTTTC.